The clone carrying this T cell receptor beta chain came up many times. Its antigen is undetermined. The germline gives CDR1 SNHLY, CDR2 FYNNEI. V dropped 6 bases and J dropped 6; count of bases not matched to a gene: 12. This CDR3 contains 16 residues. The data derive from a study of read filtering for tumor transcriptome and immune sequencing. Study in general: Among patients, 17 to 20 were male and some 15 female, aged roughly 40 to 90 (mean approximately 60).

From roughly 0.4 ug of RNA, a library with molecular barcoded alpha/delta and beta/gamma adaptors was made. One entry per CDR3 protein, called by TCRdb with MiXCR from the reads. The sample carries about 23,000 distinct CDR3 sequences, roughly an eighth recorded once. General study results and limits: The CD138-negative fraction was mixed bone marrow immune cells, not pure T cells.

This chain links TRBV2 with TRBJ2-3, with 10 bases aligning to TRBD2. Material: a population of CD138-negative cells sorted from bone marrow. This TCR came from a donor at least 40 years old with multiple myeloma. The CDR3 protein is CASSPGLAVSGDTQYF. In DNA, the CDR3 is TGTGCCAGCAGCCCAGGACTAGCGGTTAGCGGGGATACGCAGTATTTT.